The rows below give T cell receptor beta chains drawn from one sample of a study of OX40 agonist ivuxolimab in advanced cancers. Assay used: immunoSEQ multiplex PCR; TCRdb lists only in-frame clones, some missing. In the table there are nearly 70,000 clones, approximately 87% of which are singletons. The material sequenced was CD4+ or CD8+ T cells sorted from blood, taken in a trial of the OX40 agonist ivuxolimab. These receptors were collected from an adult with an advanced solid tumor such as melanoma, head and neck, liver or kidney cancer. The CDR3 runs from the conserved cysteine through the conserved F or W. A D gene is named only where the DNA matches it firmly. Rows give clone size only sometimes, using once, few, many, or a class for an expanded clone.

j_call clone_size v_call d_call cdr3_aa cdr3_nt
TRBJ1-2 - TRBV9 - CASSIGQKGYGYTF TGTGCCAGCAGCATAGGACAGAAGGGTTATGGCTACACCTTC
TRBJ2-1 few TRBV12-5 TRBD1 CASGFDPTGSSYNEQFF TGTGCTAGTGGTTTCGATCCGACAGGGAGCTCCTACAATGAGCAGTTCTTC
TRBJ1-2 - TRBV11-3 - CASSPRGYGYTF TGTGCCAGCAGCCCGCGTGGCTATGGCTACACCTTC
TRBJ1-3 - TRBV5-6 - CASSSDTNSGNTIYF TGTGCCAGCAGCTCCGACACCAACTCTGGAAACACCATATATTTT
TRBJ2-6 - TRBV19 - CASSPTPGAGANVLTF TGTGCCAGTAGTCCCACTCCAGGGGCTGGGGCCAACGTCCTGACTTTC
TRBJ2-7 - TRBV14 - CASSQDLVGGYEQYF TGTGCCAGCAGCCAAGATCTCGTTGGAGGCTACGAGCAGTACTTC
TRBJ2-3 - TRBV7-9 - CASSLTLAEPTDTQYF TGTGCCAGCAGCCTCACACTAGCAGAACCCACAGATACGCAGTATTTT
TRBJ1-1 once TRBV18 - CASSPSRGTEAFF TGTGCCAGCTCACCTTCCAGGGGCACTGAAGCTTTCTTT
TRBJ1-1 - TRBV18 - CASSPFEGGAFF TGTGCCAGCTCACCCTTCGAAGGGGGAGCTTTCTTT
TRBJ1-1 - TRBV10-3 - CATWDIEAFF TGTGCCACCTGGGACATTGAAGCTTTCTTT
TRBJ2-7 - TRBV6-6 - CASSYMGYEQYF TGTGCCAGCAGTTACATGGGGTACGAGCAGTACTTC
TRBJ2-7 - TRBV9 - CASSVARVSYEQYF TGTGCCAGCAGCGTCGCCAGGGTCTCCTACGAGCAGTACTTC
TRBJ1-1 - TRBV5-4 - CASSLVQRNTEAFF TGTGCCAGCAGCTTGGTTCAACGGAACACTGAAGCTTTCTTT
TRBJ2-1 few TRBV11-2 - CASSDTDKVSYNEQFF TGTGCCAGCAGCGACACAGACAAGGTATCCTACAATGAGCAGTTCTTC
TRBJ2-1 - TRBV5-6 - CASSKGLLSSYNEQFF TGTGCCAGCAGCAAGGGACTCTTGAGCTCCTACAATGAGCAGTTCTTC
TRBJ2-3 once TRBV28 TRBD2 CASSLPGGGTDTQYF TGTGCCAGCAGTTTACCGGGAGGGGGCACAGATACGCAGTATTTT
TRBJ2-4 - TRBV6-1 - CASMVGLAKNIQYF TGTGCCAGCATGGTAGGACTAGCCAAAAACATTCAGTACTTC
TRBJ1-2 - TRBV5-4 - CASSLARMDGYTF TGTGCCAGCAGCTTGGCTCGGATGGACGGCTACACCTTC
TRBJ1-1 - TRBV28 - CASSLTGEGGNTEAFF TGTGCCAGCAGTTTAACGGGGGAAGGAGGGAACACTGAAGCTTTCTTT
TRBJ1-2 - TRBV5-1 TRBD1 CASSYGQGTKTF TGCGCCAGCAGCTACGGACAGGGGACGAAAACCTTC
TRBJ2-5 - TRBV7-8 - CASSLWAGLRQETQYF TGTGCCAGCAGCTTATGGGCAGGGCTCCGACAAGAGACCCAGTACTTC
TRBJ2-2 - TRBV11-1 - CASSDNTGELFF TGTGCCAGCAGCGATAACACCGGGGAGCTGTTTTTT
TRBJ2-7 - TRBV6-5 - CASSYGGYPYEQYF TGTGCCAGCAGTTACGGAGGGTATCCCTACGAGCAGTACTTC
TRBJ1-1 - TRBV23-1 - CASSQLVDEAFF TGCGCCAGCAGTCAATTGGTTGATGAAGCTTTCTTT
TRBJ2-5 - TRBV5-1 - CASSLGGDQETQYF TGCGCCAGCAGCTTGGGAGGGGATCAAGAGACCCAGTACTTC
TRBJ2-1 - TRBV5-1 TRBD1 CASSSDRAFYNEQFF TGCGCCAGCAGCTCGGACAGGGCTTTCTACAATGAGCAGTTCTTC
TRBJ2-2 - TRBV7-7 - CASSLEPGSPGELFF TGTGCTAGCAGCTTAGAACCTGGGTCGCCCGGGGAGCTGTTTTTT
TRBJ2-7 - TRBV10-3 - CAIGQSPYEQYF TGTGCCATCGGTCAGAGCCCGTACGAGCAGTACTTC
TRBJ2-7 few TRBV10-2 - CAEKGFGEQYF TGCGCCGAAAAGGGCTTCGGCGAGCAGTACTTC
TRBJ2-7 - TRBV27 TRBD1 CASSTLGQTSYEQYF TGTGCCAGCAGTACTTTGGGACAGACCTCCTACGAGCAGTACTTC
TRBJ1-2 - TRBV5-1 TRBD1 CASSSGQGNLYGYTF TGCGCCAGCAGCTCCGGACAGGGTAACCTCTATGGCTACACCTTC
TRBJ2-7 - TRBV19 TRBD1 CASRRDAGQGGYEQYF TGTGCCAGTAGGAGAGATGCGGGACAGGGGGGCTACGAGCAGTACTTC
TRBJ2-7 - TRBV11-2 - CASSPNFYEQYF TGTGCCAGCAGCCCGAACTTCTACGAGCAGTACTTC
TRBJ2-5 - TRBV5-6 - CASNRNEETQYF TGTGCCAGCAACCGGAACGAAGAGACCCAGTACTTC
TRBJ2-7 few TRBV7-9 TRBD1 CASSTTGVTYEQYF TGTGCCAGCAGCACTACAGGGGTAACCTACGAGCAGTACTTC
TRBJ2-2 - TRBV6-6 - CASSYRVVTGELFF TGTGCCAGCAGTTACAGGGTAGTCACCGGGGAGCTGTTTTTT
TRBJ2-5 - TRBV11-3 - CASSLSKGGGLETQYF TGTGCCAGCAGCTTAAGTAAAGGAGGGGGCCTAGAGACCCAGTACTTC
TRBJ1-6 - TRBV6-5 - CASSPPGRGSSPLHF TGTGCCAGCAGTCCACCAGGGCGGGGGAGTTCACCCCTCCACTTT
TRBJ1-2 - TRBV18 TRBD1 CASSPDRENGYTF TGTGCCAGCTCACCGGACAGGGAAAATGGCTACACCTTC
TRBJ1-1 - TRBV28 - CASISLRGEALETEAFF TGTGCCAGCATCTCCCTTCGAGGTGAGGCATTGGAGACTGAAGCTTTCTTT
TRBJ2-5 once TRBV18 TRBD1 CASSPGTGQQETQYF TGTGCCAGCTCACCGGGGACAGGGCAACAAGAGACCCAGTACTTC
TRBJ1-2 - TRBV27 - CASSFAMGQGYTF TGTGCCAGCAGTTTCGCTATGGGTCAGGGCTACACCTTC
TRBJ2-7 - TRBV14 TRBD2 CASSLGTSGIGEQYF TGTGCCAGCAGCCTCGGGACTAGCGGGATCGGCGAGCAGTACTTC
TRBJ2-7 once TRBV30 - CAWSGRAPIYEQYF TGTGCCTGGAGTGGCAGGGCTCCTATCTACGAGCAGTACTTC
TRBJ1-5 many TRBV7-9 - CASSLEEDQPQHF TGTGCCAGCAGCTTAGAGGAGGATCAGCCCCAGCATTTT
TRBJ1-1 - TRBV27 TRBD1 CASSVNYRGSYTEAFF TGTGCCAGCAGTGTGAATTACAGGGGGTCGTACACTGAAGCTTTCTTT
TRBJ2-7 - TRBV6-5 - CASSTADTTYEQYF TGTGCCAGCAGTACCGCGGACACAACCTACGAGCAGTACTTC
TRBJ1-4 - TRBV27 - CASSLQGTQKLFF TGTGCCAGCAGTTTACAGGGCACTCAAAAACTGTTTTTT
TRBJ2-5 - TRBV29-1 - CSVGQQTETQYF TGCAGCGTGGGGCAGCAGACCGAGACCCAGTACTTC
TRBJ1-3 - TRBV2 - CASSGLLGNTIYF TGTGCCAGCAGTGGACTGCTTGGAAACACCATATATTTT
TRBJ2-3 - TRBV27 - CASSSPAGNTDTQYF TGTGCCAGCAGTTCCCCGGCGGGGAACACAGATACGCAGTATTTT
TRBJ1-6 - TRBV9 - CASSPRTVHSPLHF TGTGCCAGCAGCCCCCGGACCGTCCATTCACCCCTCCACTTT
TRBJ2-3 - TRBV10-3 - CAISEYLNSLLSTDTQYF TGTGCCATCAGTGAATACCTCAATTCCCTCCTTAGCACAGATACGCAGTATTTT
TRBJ2-7 - TRBV7-9 - CASSQDITGLPYEQYF TGCGCCAGCAGCCAAGATATAACAGGGCTACCCTACGAGCAGTACTTC
TRBJ1-1 - TRBV11-1 - CASSGPGLKNTEAFF TGTGCCAGCAGCGGGCCGGGACTTAAGAACACTGAAGCTTTCTTT
TRBJ2-5 - TRBV19 TRBD1 CASSIAPIGDRVGETQYF TGTGCCAGTAGTATAGCCCCCATCGGGGACAGGGTGGGAGAGACCCAGTACTTC
TRBJ1-1 - TRBV19 - CASSIHRAGVNTEAFF TGTGCCAGTAGTATCCACAGGGCAGGCGTGAACACTGAAGCTTTCTTT
TRBJ2-6 once TRBV7-2 TRBD1 CASSQQGLGANVLTF TGTGCCAGCAGCCAACAGGGGTTGGGGGCCAACGTCCTGACTTTC